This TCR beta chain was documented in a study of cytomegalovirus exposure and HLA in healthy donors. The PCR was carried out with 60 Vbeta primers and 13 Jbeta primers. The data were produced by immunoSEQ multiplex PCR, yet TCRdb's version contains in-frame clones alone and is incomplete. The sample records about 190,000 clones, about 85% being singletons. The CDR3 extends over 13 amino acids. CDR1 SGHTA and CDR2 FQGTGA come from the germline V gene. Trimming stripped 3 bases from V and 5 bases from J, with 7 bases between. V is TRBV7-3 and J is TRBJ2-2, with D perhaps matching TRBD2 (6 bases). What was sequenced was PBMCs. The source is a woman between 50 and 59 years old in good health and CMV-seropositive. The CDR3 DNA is TGTGCCAGCAGCTTCGCGGGGACCGGGGAGCTGTTTTTT. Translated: CASSFAGTGELFF. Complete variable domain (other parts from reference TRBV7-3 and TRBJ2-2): GAGVSQTPSNKVTEKGKYVELRCDPISGHTALYWYRQSLGQGPEFLIYFQGTGAADDSGLPNDRFFAVRPEGSVSTLKIQRTERGDSAVYLCASSFAGTGELFFGEGSRLTVL.